These T cell receptor beta chains were read from a single sample in a study of blood T cell repertoires in COVID-19. Clones were read by immunoSEQ multiplex PCR, and TCRdb kept only the in-frame ones, dropping some. The table lists under 150,000 clones, about four fifths of them singletons. The source material was peripheral blood. All receptors come from a man older than 75 with acute or convalescent COVID-19. Each CDR3 is given with its conserved first and last residue. D genes are given only for firm matches. Not every row has a clone size; where given, it reads once, few, many or a size class.

v_gene,abundance,j_gene,d_gene,CDR3aa,CDR3nt
TRBV2,NA,TRBJ1-5,NA,CASTGQANQPQHF,TGTGCCAGCACAGGGCAGGCCAATCAGCCCCAGCATTTT
TRBV24-1,NA,TRBJ2-3,NA,CATSDFRATDTQYF,TGTGCCACCAGTGATTTCAGGGCCACAGATACGCAGTATTTT
TRBV9,NA,TRBJ2-3,TRBD2,CASSVRGGGPTDTQYF,TGTGCCAGCAGCGTGCGGGGGGGCGGACCCACAGATACGCAGTATTTT
TRBV27,NA,TRBJ2-1,TRBD1,CASSLFGTANNEQFF,TGTGCCAGCAGTTTATTCGGGACAGCAAACAATGAGCAGTTCTTC
TRBV15,NA,TRBJ2-1,TRBD1,CATSRGQGTYNEQFF,TGTGCCACCAGCAGGGGACAGGGGACCTACAATGAGCAGTTCTTC
TRBV3-1/TRBV3-2,NA,TRBJ1-1,NA,CASSQALGTNTEAFF,TGTGCCAGCAGCCAGGCGCTAGGAACCAACACTGAAGCTTTCTTT
TRBV27,NA,TRBJ1-6,NA,CASSLSMGQGLNNSPLHF,TGTGCCAGCAGTTTATCGATGGGGCAGGGGTTAAATAATTCACCCCTCCACTTT
TRBV5-1,once,TRBJ2-2,NA,CASGAGDTGELFF,TGCGCCAGCGGGGCAGGGGACACCGGGGAGCTGTTTTTT
TRBV20-1,NA,TRBJ1-1,TRBD1,CSANRGTEAFF,TGCAGTGCTAACAGGGGGACTGAAGCTTTCTTT
TRBV28,NA,TRBJ1-2,NA,CASRSSGGGHYGYTF,TGTGCCAGCAGGTCTTCGGGTGGAGGACACTATGGCTACACCTTC
TRBV2,NA,TRBJ1-1,NA,CASSGVGTPNTEAFF,TGTGCCAGCAGTGGGGTGGGCACACCGAACACTGAAGCTTTCTTT
TRBV19,NA,TRBJ1-2,NA,CASSIIVPGAYGLGYTF,TGTGCCAGTAGTATAATCGTCCCAGGCGCATATGGCCTCGGCTACACCTTC
TRBV6-4,NA,TRBJ2-1,TRBD2,CASIRTSGDEQFF,TGTGCCAGCATCAGGACTAGCGGCGATGAGCAGTTCTTC
TRBV3-1/TRBV3-2,NA,TRBJ1-5,NA,CASSLRVGNQPQHF,TGTGCCAGCAGCCTCAGGGTAGGGAATCAGCCCCAGCATTTT
TRBV5-1,once,TRBJ2-2,NA,CASSLAVTATGELFF,TGCGCCAGCAGCTTGGCCGTGACAGCCACCGGGGAGCTGTTTTTT
TRBV19,NA,TRBJ1-2,NA,CASSIAGNGYTF,TGTGCCAGTAGTATAGCGGGGAACGGCTACACCTTC
TRBV27,NA,TRBJ1-2,TRBD1,CASSLYGGGFFNYGYTF,TGTGCCAGCAGTTTATATGGAGGGGGCTTTTTTAACTATGGCTACACCTTC
TRBV11-2,NA,TRBJ1-1,TRBD1,CASSSRLPGQGIGTEAFF,TGTGCCAGCAGCTCCAGGCTTCCGGGACAGGGTATCGGCACTGAAGCTTTCTTT
TRBV12-5,NA,TRBJ2-7,NA,CASVTGWDPYEQYF,TGTGCTAGTGTGACAGGTTGGGACCCCTACGAGCAGTACTTC
TRBV27,NA,TRBJ1-3,NA,CASSGQGVGNTIYF,TGTGCCAGCAGTGGGCAGGGCGTTGGAAACACCATATATTTT
TRBV19,once,TRBJ1-2,TRBD1,CASFSGGRDYGYTF,TGTGCCAGTTTTTCAGGGGGACGGGACTATGGCTACACCTTC
TRBV3-1/TRBV3-2,NA,TRBJ1-3,TRBD1,CASSEGAGGNTIYF,TGTGCCAGCAGCGAGGGGGCCGGGGGAAACACCATATATTTT
TRBV10-3,NA,TRBJ1-6,TRBD1,CASKGTVNSPLHF,TGTGCCAGCAAGGGGACAGTAAATTCACCCCTCCACTTT
TRBV25-1,NA,TRBJ2-7,TRBD2,CASGTSGEWEQYF,TGTGCCAGTGGGACTAGCGGGGAATGGGAGCAGTACTTC
TRBV2,NA,TRBJ2-5,TRBD2,CASSYNAGGQETQYF,TGTGCCAGCAGTTACAACGCGGGGGGCCAAGAGACCCAGTACTTC
TRBV2,NA,TRBJ2-7,TRBD1,CASSKDRAFSYEQYF,TGTGCCAGCAGTAAGGACAGGGCCTTTTCCTACGAGCAGTACTTC
TRBV19,NA,TRBJ1-1,TRBD1,CATNPDRGLEAFF,TGTGCCACAAACCCGGACAGGGGGCTTGAAGCTTTCTTT
TRBV29-1,NA,TRBJ1-2,NA,CSVRGGSRYGYTF,TGCAGCGTACGCGGAGGCTCGCGGTATGGCTACACCTTC
TRBV9,NA,TRBJ2-1,NA,CASSVGQAMDNEQFF,TGTGCCAGCAGCGTAGGGCAGGCCATGGACAATGAGCAGTTCTTC
TRBV2,NA,TRBJ1-2,TRBD1,CASSRTGGSGGYTF,TGTGCCAGCAGTCGGACAGGGGGCTCGGGAGGCTACACCTTC
TRBV6-5,once,TRBJ1-5,NA,CASSSTGSPQHF,TGTGCCAGCAGTTCAACAGGATCCCCCCAGCATTTT
TRBV18,NA,TRBJ2-2,NA,CASYMFQGTGELFF,TGTGCCAGCTACATGTTCCAGGGCACCGGGGAGCTGTTTTTT
TRBV30,NA,TRBJ2-7,NA,CAWRGTFRPQQYF,TGTGCCTGGAGGGGGACTTTCCGCCCGCAGCAGTACTTC
TRBV9,few,TRBJ1-3,NA,CASSVDGSSGNTIYF,TGTGCCAGCAGCGTCGACGGGAGCTCTGGAAACACCATATATTTT
TRBV7-2,NA,TRBJ2-5,NA,CASSRRRDTQETQYF,TGTGCCAGCAGCCGGAGGCGAGACACTCAAGAGACCCAGTACTTC
TRBV12-3/TRBV12-4,NA,TRBJ1-2,NA,CASHLGGSYGYTF,TGTGCCAGCCACCTCGGGGGGTCCTATGGCTACACCTTC
TRBV11-2,NA,TRBJ1-3,TRBD1,CASSSGQSASFVGNTIYF,TGTGCCAGCAGCTCGGGACAGAGCGCATCCTTTGTTGGAAACACCATATATTTT
TRBV5-8,NA,TRBJ1-3,NA,CASSGRLDTIYF,TGTGCCAGCAGCGGGCGATTGGACACCATATATTTT
TRBV10-3,NA,TRBJ1-1,NA,CAIREATGAEAFF,TGTGCCATCAGGGAAGCGACAGGCGCTGAAGCTTTCTTT
TRBV3-1/TRBV3-2,NA,TRBJ1-5,NA,CASSQDTGTNQPQHF,TGTGCCAGCAGCCAAGATACAGGGACCAATCAGCCCCAGCATTTT
TRBV4-1,NA,TRBJ2-5,TRBD2,CASSRSTSSGGEETQYF,TGCGCCAGCAGCCGATCCACATCTAGCGGGGGGGAAGAGACCCAGTACTTC
TRBV6-1,NA,TRBJ2-3,TRBD2,CASSDLAGGLSDTQYF,TGTGCCAGCAGTGATCTGGCGGGGGGGCTTTCTGATACGCAGTATTTT
TRBV7-8,few,TRBJ1-2,NA,CASSLGDYGYTF,TGTGCCAGCAGCTTAGGCGACTATGGCTACACCTTC
TRBV29-1,NA,TRBJ1-2,TRBD1,CSASGTASNYGYTF,TGCAGCGCTTCTGGGACAGCAAGTAACTATGGCTACACCTTC
TRBV15,NA,TRBJ2-7,TRBD1,CATSRDSFQGAPYEQYF,TGTGCCACCAGCAGAGATTCGTTTCAGGGGGCCCCCTACGAGCAGTACTTC
TRBV7-3,NA,TRBJ2-5,TRBD2,CASSKRGSGLETQYF,TGTGCCAGCAGTAAACGGGGTAGCGGGTTGGAGACCCAGTACTTC
TRBV6-5,NA,TRBJ1-2,NA,CASSRERNYGYTF,TGTGCCAGCAGCCGCGAGCGGAACTATGGCTACACCTTC
TRBV29-1,NA,TRBJ1-1,TRBD1,CSVAGTAAGDTEAFF,TGCAGCGTTGCAGGGACAGCGGCCGGGGACACTGAAGCTTTCTTT
TRBV5-1,few,TRBJ2-1,NA,CASSPQVQWSDEQFF,TGCGCCAGCAGCCCCCAGGTCCAATGGTCCGATGAGCAGTTCTTC
TRBV11-2,NA,TRBJ1-1,NA,CASSLQGRVGTEAFF,TGTGCCAGCAGCTTACAAGGCAGGGTGGGCACTGAAGCTTTCTTT
TRBV7-2,NA,TRBJ2-5,NA,CASSRTVQETQYF,TGTGCCAGCAGCCGGACAGTTCAAGAGACCCAGTACTTC